These 7 T cell receptor beta chains were sequenced from one sample in a study of blood T cell repertoires in COVID-19. The repertoire was sequenced with immunoSEQ multiplex PCR; TCRdb's copy has only in-frame clones and lacks some. The top ten clones hold more than 7.5% of a sample with about 480,000 clones, approximately 91% of them seen once. Material for sequencing was PBMCs or T cells enriched from blood (not recorded which). These receptors all come from a woman aged 60-75 years who had recovered from COVID-19.

This clone has only a few counts. J is TRBJ2-2 and V is TRBV12-3 or TRBV12-4; perhaps TRBD2 as D (6 bases). This CDR3 has 13 amino acids. The ends were cut back, 6 bases at V and 2 bases at J, with 7 bases in the middle. The CDR3 is CASRGTNTGELFF. The CDR3 DNA follows: TGTGCCAGCAGGGGGACTAACACCGGGGAGCTGTTTTTT.

This clone was seen a single time. This chain uses TRBV19 with TRBJ2-3; TRBD1 matches 11 bases. Germline-derived CDR1 and CDR2 are LNHDA and SQIVND (reference sequence). After removal of 5 bases from V and 2 bases from J, the junction contained 3 bases not matched to a gene. This CDR3 is built from 15 residues. As DNA, the CDR3 is TGTGCCAGTAGTTTGGACAGGGGGCCCACAGATACGCAGTATTTT. It yields the protein CASSLDRGPTDTQYF.

This chain joins TRBV5-6 and TRBJ1-1, with TRBD1 identical over 7 bases. CDR3 length equals 16 residues. The trim removed 4 bases at V and 1 base at J, leaving 10 bases unmatched. Germline V gene data show CDR1 as SGHDT and CDR2 as YYEEEE. This chain's CDR3 is CASSDATGWENTEAFF. The CDR3 coding sequence is TGTGCCAGCAGCGACGCGACAGGGTGGGAGAACACTGAAGCTTTCTTT.

The chain links TRBV11-2 to TRBJ2-2; D perhaps matches TRBD1 (5 bases). From germline, CDR1 is SGHAT and CDR2 FQNNGV. Trimming pared 3 bases from V and 7 bases from J, leaving 12 bases between. The CDR3 loop spans 14 amino acids. CDR3 residues: CASSFGRVNGELFF. In DNA form, the CDR3 reads TGTGCCAGCAGCTTCGGCAGGGTGAACGGGGAGCTGTTTTTT.

The chain carries TRBV28 and TRBJ2-7; D may be TRBD1 (6 bases). The CDR3 contains 11 residues. Trimming took off 7 bases at V and 7 bases at J, with 11 bases between the two ends. The germline V gene encodes CDR1 MDHEN and CDR2 SYDVKM. The CDR3 loop reads CASTLRGEQYF. CDR3 nucleotides: TGTGCCAGCACCCTGAGGGGGGAGCAGTACTTC. Using reference TRBV28 and TRBJ2-7 for the parts outside the CDR3, the full variable domain is DVKVTQSSRYLVKRTGEKVFLECVQDMDHENMFWYRQDPGLGLRLIYFSYDVKMKEKGDIPEGYSVSREKKERFSLILESASTNQTSMYLCASTLRGEQYFGPGTRLTVT.

This chain uses TRBV19 with TRBJ1-1; no clear D gene. V lost 5 bases to trimming and J lost 0 bases, with 7 bases between them. Germline V lookup: CDR1 LNHDA, CDR2 SQIVND (reference sequence). The CDR3 covers 13 residues. CDR3 sequence: CASSEALNTEAFF. The CDR3 region has the DNA TGTGCCAGTAGTGAGGCCCTGAACACTGAAGCTTTCTTT.

V and J are TRBV27 and TRBJ2-7; possible D gene TRBD1, 6 bases. From germline, CDR1 is MNHEY and CDR2 SMNVEV (reference sequence). The V and J ends lost 6 bases and 0 bases respectively, with 12 bases between them. This CDR3 is built from 14 residues. The CDR3 protein is CASRLRDTSYEQYF. The CDR3 DNA reads as TGTGCCAGCAGGCTCCGGGACACCTCCTACGAGCAGTACTTC.